This T cell receptor (beta chain) comes out of a study of blood T cell repertoires in COVID-19. Study as a whole: Italy, Spain and the United States were the sources of the convalescent and acute COVID-19 samples. Nucleic acid was either cDNA or gDNA, and it came from T cells, B-cell-depleted T cells, or PBMCs.

Original analysis: Reference gene primer amplification gave nucleated cell count estimates. Libraries were prepared by immunoSEQ multiplex PCR; TCRdb keeps only in-frame clonotypes and omits some of them. V and J calls and clone size follow that table, whereas D and trimming were derived from the DNA. Among some 200,000 clones listed, approximately 80% were seen once. The CDR3 sequence is 14 residues long. The V and J ends lost 1 base and 3 bases respectively, with 9 bases between them. CDR1 is LGHDT, CDR2 YNNKEL, per germline (reference sequence). This sequence joins TRBV3-1 (or the pseudogene TRBV3-2) and TRBJ2-5, with D tentatively TRBD2 (5 bases). The receptor's source is a woman aged 40 to 49 who had recovered from COVID-19. The sample taken for sequencing was peripheral blood. CDR3 sequence reads: CASSQVVGEETQYF. For the CDR3, the DNA is TGTGCCAGCAGCCAAGTAGTCGGGGAAGAGACCCAGTACTTC.